The 27 T cell receptor beta chains reported below all come from one sample, sequenced in a study of blood T cells in healthy people across ages. A second PCR, run for roughly 7 to 12 cycles, used a sample-barcoded 5' primer plus a J-beta primer mix. TCRdb reprocessed the 5' RACE reads with MiXCR, giving one entry per CDR3 protein. The table has about 900,000 distinct CDR3 sequences, about 44% seen once. Source material: blood. These receptors were obtained from a man aged 25 to 40 in good health.

This chain links TRBV11-2 with TRBJ2-2; D may be TRBD1 (6 bases). The CDR3 is 16 residues long. The V and J ends lost 2 bases and 4 bases respectively, with 14 bases between them. Germline V gene sequence: CDR1 SGHAT, CDR2 FQNNGV. The CDR3 here is CASSLTGTFLTGELFF. Here the CDR3 DNA reads TGTGCCAGCAGCTTAACCGGGACATTTCTCACCGGGGAGCTGTTTTTT.

The chain carries TRBV5-1 and TRBJ2-7; D call uncertain. CDR3 length: 13 amino acids. V gave up 0 bases and J gave up 3 bases, with 7 bases separating them. The germline CDR1 and CDR2 sequences are SGHRS and YFSETQ. The CDR3, as DNA: TGCGCCAGCAGCTTGGAGGGTTTCTACGAGCAGTACTTC. This gives the protein CASSLEGFYEQYF.

A remark on this clonotype: An end of the junction does not agree with germline; a read error may underlie this. The V call is TRBV7-9, the J call TRBJ2-1; D might be TRBD1 or TRBD2, each matching 6 bases. The length of the CDR3 is 12 residues. From germline, CDR1 is SEHNR and CDR2 FQNEAQ (reference sequence). This CDR3 reads CANSDRGDEQFF. The CDR3 coding sequence is TGTGCCAACAGCGATAGGGGGGATGAGCAGTTCTTC.

The chain employs TRBV7-9 and TRBJ1-2; 9 nucleotides agree with TRBD1. CDR1 and CDR2 (germline): SEHNR, FQNEAQ (reference sequence). This CDR3 has 20 residues. The V segment lost 1 base and the J segment 4 bases; nucleotides outside the gene matches: 19. The CDR3 region is CASSLDGDLWGQGNSYGYTF. CDR3 sequence (DNA): TGTGCCAGCAGCTTAGATGGAGATCTGTGGGGACAGGGTAATTCCTATGGCTACACCTTC.

This chain joins TRBV29-1 and TRBJ2-1, with 7 bases aligning to TRBD2. Looked up from germline, CDR1 is SQVTM and CDR2 is ANQGSEA. The CDR3 has 14 residues. V trimming: 8 bases; J trimming: 6 bases; junction bases outside the gene matches: 13. The CDR3 is CSTSSGTNSNEQFF. CDR3 DNA sequence: TGCAGCACTTCATCTGGGACTAACTCCAATGAGCAGTTCTTC.

This clonotype appeared a few times. This chain links TRBV9 with TRBJ1-1, with 11 bases identical to TRBD1. Germline CDR1 is SGDLS and CDR2 is YYNGEE. With 4 bases clipped from V and 4 bases from J, the junction kept 6 bases outside the gene matches. This CDR3 has 15 residues. The CDR3 loop reads CASSPRTGGGTEAFF. CDR3 nucleotides: TGTGCCAGCAGCCCTCGGACAGGGGGCGGCACTGAAGCTTTCTTT.

V is TRBV4-1 and J is TRBJ1-5; D is uncertain. The V end was cut by 1 base, the J end by 6 bases, with 16 bases between. Germline CDR1 and CDR2: MGHRA and YSYEKL. The CDR3 contains 16 residues. CDR3 loop: CASSQVRGGLGQPQHF. CDR3 DNA: TGCGCCAGCAGCCAAGTTCGGGGAGGTTTGGGTCAGCCCCAGCATTTT.

In this sample, this clonotype turned up once. The rearrangement links TRBV7-2 to TRBJ1-5, with D perhaps matching TRBD1 (5 bases). V dropped 6 bases and J dropped 4 bases, with 16 bases sitting between them. Germline assignment: CDR1 SGHTA and CDR2 FQGNSA. This CDR3 contains 15 residues. The CDR3 reads CASSSRGVGNQPQHF. The CDR3 DNA sequence: TGTGCCAGCAGTTCTCGGGGGGTTGGGAATCAGCCCCAGCATTTT.

This clonotype was observed at least ten times. One end of the junction varies from germline; a read error may be responsible. The rearrangement joins TRBV12-3 or TRBV12-4 to TRBJ2-1; the match to TRBD1 covers 9 bases. This CDR3 spans 13 amino acids. CDR3 in amino acids: CASSLGQGYEQFF. The CDR3 DNA reads TGCGCCAGCAGCTTGGGACAGGGCTATGAGCAGTTCTTC.

This chain connects TRBV7-3 to TRBJ2-4, with TRBD1 identical over 8 bases. Trimming at V came to 0 bases and at J to 12 bases, leaving 7 bases not matched to a gene. The V gene's germline CDR1 is SGHTA and CDR2 FQGTGA. This CDR3 contains 14 residues. The DNA of the CDR3 is TGTGCCAGCAGCTTAACGGGACAGGACTACGATCAGTACTTC. Translating it yields CASSLTGQDYDQYF.

The CDR3 is CASSLIGGRDTQYF. The CDR3 DNA reads TGTGCCAGCAGCCTTATCGGGGGACGGGATACGCAGTATTTT. V is TRBV9 and J is TRBJ2-3, with D maybe TRBD2 (6 bases). Trimming shortened V by 4 bases and J by 6 bases, and 15 bases separated the two germline ends. The CDR3 is 14 residues long. Germline V lookup: CDR1 SGDLS, CDR2 YYNGEE.

The rearrangement joins TRBV13 to TRBJ2-5; 8 bases line up with TRBD2. Per the germline V gene, CDR1 is PRHDT and CDR2 is FYEKMQ (reference sequence). CDR3 length: 15 amino acids. Trimming removed 5 bases from V and 1 base from J; junction bases left unmatched: 6. The CDR3: CASSRSGNIQETQYF. The DNA of the CDR3 is TGTGCCAGCAGCCGTAGCGGGAACATCCAAGAGACCCAGTACTTC.

The V gene is TRBV7-2, the J gene TRBJ1-2; 8 positions agree with TRBD1. Unmatched junction bases numbered 10, after V lost 5 bases and J lost 8 bases. The CDR3 runs to 14 residues. The germline V gene encodes CDR1 SGHTA and CDR2 FQGNSA. CDR3 coding DNA: TGTGCCAGCAGCAAAAACGGACAGGGTGACGGCTACACCTTC. Translation: CASSKNGQGDGYTF.

This clonotype was seen a few times. The V call is TRBV28, the J call TRBJ2-1, with D perhaps TRBD2 (5 bases). V gave up 6 bases and J gave up 1 base, with 13 bases separating them. Germline values: CDR1 MDHEN, CDR2 SYDVKM. The CDR3 consists of 15 residues. The CDR3 region has the DNA TGTGCCAGCAGCCCTCCCGGGGTATCCTACAATGAGCAGTTCTTC. Amino acid sequence: CASSPPGVSYNEQFF.

This clonotype turned up a few times. This chain uses TRBV28 with TRBJ2-7; 12 nucleotides align to TRBD1. V was clipped by 5 bases and J by 3 bases; unmatched bases: 8. The CDR3 contains 16 residues. Germline CDR1 reads MDHEN; CDR2 reads SYDVKM. The CDR3 sequence: CASSGSGQGALYEQYF. The DNA of the CDR3 is TGTGCCAGCAGTGGTTCGGGACAGGGGGCTCTCTACGAGCAGTACTTC.

This clonotype was observed many times. The J gene is TRBJ2-1, the V gene TRBV5-1; D is perhaps TRBD2 (7 bases). The V gene lost 4 bases and the J gene lost 6 bases, with 20 bases spanning the gap. Germline-derived CDR1 and CDR2 are SGHRS and YFSETQ. This CDR3 comprises 16 residues. CDR3 loop: CASSRDGRGPSNEQFF. The CDR3 DNA sequence: TGCGCCAGCAGCCGCGATGGGCGGGGGCCCTCCAATGAGCAGTTCTTC.

The chain is built from TRBV10-3 and TRBJ2-7; 7 nucleotides align to TRBD1. The CDR3 contains 12 residues. The germline CDR1 and CDR2 sequences are ENHRY and SYGVKD. Trimming at V came to 11 bases and at J to 4 bases, leaving 8 bases not matched to a gene. The CDR3 reads CAVGRQGYEQYF. The CDR3 DNA reads as TGTGCCGTGGGGCGACAGGGTTACGAGCAGTACTTC.

This chain connects TRBV5-1 to TRBJ2-1, with 8 positions matching TRBD1. V was clipped by 0 bases and J by 3 bases; unmatched bases: 8. Germline V gene data show CDR1 as SGHRS and CDR2 as YFSETQ. This CDR3 spans 17 amino acids. CDR3 in amino acids: CASSLALLTGGYNEQFF. The CDR3 region has the DNA TGCGCCAGCAGCTTGGCCCTTTTAACAGGGGGCTACAATGAGCAGTTCTTC.

The chain carries TRBV5-6 and TRBJ2-7; 12 bases match TRBD2. The germline CDR1 and CDR2 sequences are SGHDT and YYEEEE. This CDR3 has 16 amino acids. V lost 0 bases to trimming and J lost 7 bases; unmatched junction nucleotides: 8. This CDR3 is CASSLGRTSGVSEQYF. The CDR3 coding sequence is TGTGCCAGCAGCTTGGGACGGACTAGCGGGGTGAGTGAGCAGTACTTC.

This chain connects TRBV25-1 to TRBJ1-5; TRBD1 aligns across 9 bases. V shed 2 bases and J 7 bases; nucleotides not matched to a gene: 9. This CDR3 spans 16 amino acids. Germline values: CDR1 MGHDK, CDR2 SYGVNS. The chain's CDR3 is CASSEEGQGEWQPQHF. CDR3 bases: TGTGCCAGCAGTGAAGAGGGACAGGGAGAATGGCAGCCCCAGCATTTT. Filled out from reference TRBV25-1 and TRBJ1-5, the complete variable domain reads EADIYQTPRYLVIGTGKKITLECSQTMGHDKMYWYQQDPGMELHLIHYSYGVNSTEKGDLSSESTVSRIRTEHFPLTLESARPSHTSQYLCASSEEGQGEWQPQHFGDGTRLSIL.

This clonotype was counted between two and nine times. V and J are TRBV12-3 or TRBV12-4 and TRBJ2-3, with D perhaps TRBD1 (7 bases). The CDR3 has 15 amino acids. V lost 2 bases and J 6 bases, leaving 15 bases between the germline ends. The CDR3 nucleotides are TGTGCCAGCAGTTTACAGGGGGGCCTCGGGGATACGCAGTATTTT. This sequence encodes CASSLQGGLGDTQYF.

This clonotype was counted a few times. The rearrangement links TRBV7-9 to TRBJ2-4; a weak D match, TRBD2 (5 bases). Trimming took 1 base from V and 6 from J, leaving 13 bases between them. The CDR3 is made up of 15 amino acids. Germline lookup yields CDR1 SEHNR and CDR2 FQNEAQ (reference sequence). In DNA, the CDR3 is TGTGCCAGCAGCTTAGGTCGCGGGCTGAGAAACATTCAGTACTTC. Translating gives CASSLGRGLRNIQYF.

The chain employs TRBV20-1 and TRBJ2-3; 8 positions match TRBD2. CDR1 and CDR2 from the germline V gene are DFQATT and SNEGSKA (reference sequence). The CDR3 is 16 amino acids. The junction had 13 bases not matched to a gene; V was cut back by 3 bases and J by 5 bases. The CDR3: CSASPTVRGVKDTQYF. The CDR3, as DNA: TGCAGTGCTAGCCCCACGGTGCGGGGGGTAAAAGATACGCAGTATTTT.

This rearrangement joins TRBV4-2 to TRBJ2-1; the D call may be TRBD1 or TRBD2 (6 bases each). This CDR3 is built from 15 residues. The ends were cut back, 0 bases at V and 2 bases at J, with 8 bases in the middle. From germline, CDR1 is LGHNA and CDR2 YNFKEQ. The CDR3 DNA reads TGTGCCAGCAGCCAAGATCGGGGGCCCTACAATGAGCAGTTCTTC. Translated: CASSQDRGPYNEQFF.

The J gene is TRBJ2-7, the V gene TRBV6-1; TRBD2 matches 11 bases. Germline V gene data show CDR1 as MNHNS and CDR2 as SASEGT. After removal of 8 bases from V and 0 bases from J, the junction contained 12 bases not matched to a gene. The CDR3 runs to 17 residues. CDR3 in amino acids: CASQRLTSGDSSYEQYF. The CDR3 region has the DNA TGTGCCAGCCAACGCTTGACTAGCGGGGATAGCTCCTACGAGCAGTACTTC.

This clonotype was counted between two and nine times. The J gene is TRBJ2-5, the V gene TRBV4-1, with no clear D. The CDR3 loop spans 14 amino acids. Germline CDR1 is MGHRA and CDR2 is YSYEKL. V was shortened by 2 bases and J by 2 bases, with 9 bases between the two germline ends. The CDR3, as DNA: TGCGCCAGCAGCCAATTGGGTCTGCAAGAGACCCAGTACTTC. Protein: CASSQLGLQETQYF.

The chain has TRBV20-1 and TRBJ2-4; D is ambiguous. Per the germline V gene, CDR1 is DFQATT and CDR2 is SNEGSKA (reference sequence). Trimming took off 0 bases at V and 5 bases at J, with 14 bases between the two ends. This CDR3 has 15 residues. The CDR3 DNA reads as TGCAGTGCTAGAGATCTAGGGCAGGTGGAAAACATTCAGTACTTC. Its translation: CSARDLGQVENIQYF.